This section outlines one T cell receptor beta chain sequence together with its context. Blood was sampled at baseline, cycle 4 day 1, and cycle 7 day 1. This specimen comes from a study of OX40 agonist ivuxolimab in advanced cancers. About the research overall: Patients were given ivuxolimab, an antibody that agonizes OX40 (CD134). Recorded diagnoses for dose-escalation patients were hepatocellular carcinoma, melanoma, renal cell or head and neck cancer.

Sequenced by immunoSEQ multiplex PCR; TCRdb stores in-frame clones only, minus some. The sample holds approximately 31,000 clones; around 87% are singletons and the top ten take roughly 27%. This clonotype was obtained from an adult with an advanced solid tumor such as melanoma, head and neck, liver or kidney cancer. The sample consisted of CD4+ or CD8+ T cells sorted from blood, taken in a trial of the OX40 agonist ivuxolimab.

CDR3 region: CASGPEDRRFDGNTIYF. For the CDR3, the DNA is TGTGCCAGCGGTCCTGAGGACAGGCGATTTGATGGAAACACCATATATTTT. The V call is TRBV21-1, the J call TRBJ1-3; the table's D call, TRBD1, was not checked against the DNA. TRBV21-1 constitutes a pseudogene. The CDR3 covers 17 residues.